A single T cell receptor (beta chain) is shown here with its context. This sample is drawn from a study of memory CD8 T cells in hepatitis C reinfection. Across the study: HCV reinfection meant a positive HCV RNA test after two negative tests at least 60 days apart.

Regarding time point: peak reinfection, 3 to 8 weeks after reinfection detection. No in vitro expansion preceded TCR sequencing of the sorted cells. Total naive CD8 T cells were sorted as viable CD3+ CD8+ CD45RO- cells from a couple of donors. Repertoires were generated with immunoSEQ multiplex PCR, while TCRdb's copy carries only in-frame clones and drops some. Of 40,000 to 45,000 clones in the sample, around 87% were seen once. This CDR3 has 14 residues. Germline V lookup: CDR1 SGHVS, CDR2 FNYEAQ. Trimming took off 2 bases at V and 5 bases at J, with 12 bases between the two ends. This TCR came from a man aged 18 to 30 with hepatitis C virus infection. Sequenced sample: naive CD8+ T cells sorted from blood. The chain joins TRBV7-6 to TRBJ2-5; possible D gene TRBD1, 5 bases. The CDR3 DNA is TGTGCCAGCAGCTTACTAGGGGTTGGGGAGACCCAGTACTTC. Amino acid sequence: CASSLLGVGETQYF. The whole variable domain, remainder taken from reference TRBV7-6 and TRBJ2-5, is GAGVSQSPRYKVTKRGQDVALRCDPISGHVSLYWYRQALGQGPEFLTYFNYEAQQDKSGLPNDRFSAERPEGSISTLTIQRTEQRDSAMYRCASSLLGVGETQYFGPGTRLLVL.